What follows are 20 T cell receptor beta chains derived from one specimen sequenced in a study of memory CD8 T cells in hepatitis C reinfection (dated by TCRdb to about 2017). Libraries were prepared through the immunoSEQ multiplex PCR assay. The table comes from immuneACCESS by way of TCRdb, which keeps in-frame sequences with V and J called. Part of the clones is missing from these tables; in studies checked, under half for an unresolved V gene and the rest for unknown reasons. This sample gives 50,000 or so clones in total; approximately 89% of them show up just once. The ten largest clonotypes hold 0.9% to 1.1% of the sample. What this sample's time point label stands for: pre-reinfection, 55 to 20 weeks before reinfection detection. Sorted cells were sequenced directly ex vivo, with no in vitro expansion before TCR sequencing. The source material was naive CD8+ T cells sorted from blood. The intended sense of this specimen's cell subset or site label: total naive CD8+CD45RO- T cells. Receptors originate from a man aged 18 to 30 with hepatitis C virus infection.

The chain links TRBV6-5 to TRBJ2-3; 7 nucleotides match TRBD1. The length of the CDR3 is 15 residues. Germline V gene sequence: CDR1 MNHEY, CDR2 SVGAGI. V was pared by 5 bases and J by 3 bases, with 8 bases of the junction left unmatched. CDR3 bases: TGTGCCAGCAGTCCCAGGGGGTTGGGGACAGATACGCAGTATTTT. It yields the protein CASSPRGLGTDTQYF.

This chain uses TRBV7-3 with TRBJ2-3; the D gene is possibly TRBD2 (6 bases). V lost 5 bases and J 6 bases, leaving 15 bases between the germline ends. The CDR3 has 14 residues. Per germline, CDR1 SGHTA and CDR2 FQGTGA. CDR3 in DNA: TGTGCCAGCAGCCATAAGAAGGACTACGATACGCAGTATTTT. Its protein is CASSHKKDYDTQYF.

J is TRBJ2-5 and V is TRBV19; 7 bases line up with TRBD1. The V gene end was trimmed by 6 bases and the J gene end by 5 bases; junction bases not matched to a gene: 6. CDR1 LNHDA and CDR2 SQIVND come from the germline V gene (reference sequence). The CDR3 consists of 13 residues. CDR3 protein: CASRLTGDETQYF. For the CDR3, the DNA is TGTGCCAGTAGGCTAACAGGGGACGAGACCCAGTACTTC.

The chain employs TRBV7-2 and TRBJ1-1; no clear D. This CDR3 comprises 14 residues. CDR1 is SGHTA and CDR2 is FQGNSA in the germline V gene. V was trimmed by 8 bases and J by 0 bases, leaving 13 bases between them. CDR3 in DNA: TGTGCCAGCCGCCCATATACAGTGAACACTGAAGCTTTCTTT. It encodes CASRPYTVNTEAFF.

J is TRBJ2-1 and V is TRBV7-8; the match to TRBD2 covers 8 bases. With V trimmed by 3 bases and J by 7 bases, 8 bases remained unmatched. Looked up from germline, CDR1 is SGHVS and CDR2 is FQNEAQ. This CDR3 contains 15 residues. In nucleotides, the CDR3 is TGTGCCAGCAGCTTCCCGGGACTAGATTTAAATGAGCAGTTCTTC. Translating gives CASSFPGLDLNEQFF.

The genes are TRBV7-9 and TRBJ2-7, with TRBD2 as a possible D gene (6 bases). With 3 bases removed from V and 6 bases from J, the gap between germline ends came to 9 bases. The CDR3 has 12 amino acids. CDR1 is SEHNR, CDR2 FQNEAQ, per germline (reference sequence). The CDR3 loop reads CASSLWGVEQYF. CDR3 in DNA: TGTGCCAGCAGCTTGTGGGGGGTCGAGCAGTACTTC.

This clone was counted only a few times. The chain recombines TRBV5-6 with TRBJ2-7, with D perhaps matching TRBD2 (6 bases). Between the trimmed V and J ends, which lost 0 bases and 3 bases, there was a span of 7 bases. The CDR3 covers 13 residues. CDR1 is SGHDT and CDR2 is YYEEEE in the germline V gene. The CDR3 DNA reads TGTGCCAGCAGCTTGGGGAGGGACTACGAGCAGTACTTC. The encoded protein is CASSLGRDYEQYF.

The chain has TRBV9 and TRBJ2-3; possible D gene TRBD2, 6 bases. This CDR3 has 15 residues. Germline CDR1 reads SGDLS; CDR2 reads YYNGEE. V was shortened by 0 bases and J by 0 bases, with 8 bases between the two germline ends. CDR3 sequence: CASSVDGTSTDTQYF. The CDR3 region has the DNA TGTGCCAGCAGCGTAGACGGGACTAGCACAGATACGCAGTATTTT.

The chain uses TRBV29-1 and TRBJ2-3; TRBD2 might be the D (5 bases). The germline V and J ends were trimmed by 4 bases and 2 bases, with 22 bases remaining between them. The V gene's germline CDR1 is SQVTM and CDR2 ANQGSEA. The CDR3 consists of 17 residues. CDR3 DNA: TGCAGCGTTGTAAAAGTTGGGGAACTAGGGAACACAGATACGCAGTATTTT. It specifies CSVVKVGELGNTDTQYF.

The chain has TRBV6-5 and TRBJ1-4; 9 positions agree with TRBD1. This CDR3 spans 13 amino acids. The J segment lost 8 bases and the V segment lost 10 bases, leaving 8 bases of the junction unmatched. Germline lookup yields CDR1 MNHEY and CDR2 SVGAGI. In nucleotides, the CDR3 is TGTGCCACCTCCGGGACAGGGTGGGAAAAACTGTTTTTT. Amino acid sequence: CATSGTGWEKLFF.

The V and J genes are TRBV23-1 and TRBJ2-1; 11 nucleotides match TRBD2. TRBV23-1 is sorted into the ORF group, with uncertain function. This CDR3 spans 20 amino acids. Trimming at V came to 0 bases and at J to 7 bases, leaving 17 bases not matched to a gene. The CDR3 sequence: CASSQSSSFSGRASRNEQFF. CDR3 coding DNA: TGCGCCAGCAGTCAATCCTCCTCCTTTAGCGGGAGGGCATCTAGGAATGAGCAGTTCTTC.

The gene calls are TRBV5-4 and TRBJ2-1; TRBD2 matches at 7 bases. V shed 5 bases, J shed 8 bases, and the junction held 7 bases outside the gene matches. The V gene's germline CDR1 is SGHNT and CDR2 YYREEE (reference sequence). This CDR3 has 13 residues. The CDR3 bases are TGTGCCAGCAGAAGCGGACTAGGGGATGAGCAGTTCTTC. This translates into CASRSGLGDEQFF.

Concerning this clone itself: Sequence at one end of the junction differs from germline and may be a read error. The rearrangement links TRBV19 to TRBJ2-7; 9 nucleotides line up with TRBD1. This CDR3 is built from 15 residues. Germline V lookup: CDR1 LNHDA, CDR2 SQIVND (reference sequence). CDR3 loop: CASSVDRGTGNEQYF. The CDR3 DNA sequence: TGTGCCAGTAGTGTAGACAGGGGGACAGGGAACGAGCAGTACTTC. Based on the CDR3 plus reference TRBV19 and TRBJ2-7, the full variable domain is DGGITQSPKYLFRKEGQNVTLSCEQNLNHDAMYWYRQDPGQGLRLIYYSQIVNDFQKGDIAEGYSVSREKKESFPLTVTSAQKNPTAFYLCASSVDRGTGNEQYFGPGTRLTVT.

The gene calls are TRBV2 and TRBJ2-1, with 9 bases fitting TRBD2. Losses at the gene ends were 5 bases for V and 5 bases for J; bases not matched to a gene: 10. The CDR3 has 16 residues. Germline V gene data show CDR1 as SNHLY and CDR2 as FYNNEI. The CDR3 nucleotides are TGTGCCAGCAGTCGCGAGCCGGGACTAGCAGACAATGAGCAGTTCTTC. This translates into CASSREPGLADNEQFF.

The chain has TRBV4-1 and TRBJ2-7, with TRBD2 matching 9 bases. Germline loops: CDR1 MGHRA, CDR2 YSYEKL. J was trimmed by 0 bases and V by 0 bases; bases with no gene match: 6. This CDR3 comprises 17 residues. The chain's CDR3 is CASSQDGPSGVSYEQYF. DNA for the CDR3: TGCGCCAGCAGCCAAGATGGTCCTAGCGGGGTCTCCTACGAGCAGTACTTC.

Concerning this clone: The germline gene is not matched at one end of the junction; a read error may be the cause. The V gene is TRBV19, the J gene TRBJ2-5; a possible D gene is TRBD1 (5 bases). The J call may be faulty, since TRBJ2-7 better matches the DNA end. In germline, CDR1 is LNHDA, CDR2 SQIVND (reference sequence). This CDR3 comprises 15 residues. For the CDR3, the DNA is TGTGCCAGTAGTCCCGGAAGGGGTCTCTCCCACGAGCAGTACTTC. Its translation: CASSPGRGLSHEQYF.

As to this clone: No DNA is shown, since the ends of the CDR3 on it are uncertain; the CDR3 is the one TCRdb lists. This chain connects TRBV6-5 to TRBJ2-7; TRBD2 was called by the table and not checked on the DNA. The CDR3 is 12 residues long, ends included. The germline V gene encodes CDR1 MNHEY and CDR2 SVGAGI. The CDR3 reads CASSSSGWEQYV.

The gene calls are TRBV5-4 and TRBJ2-5; possible D gene TRBD1, 5 bases. The CDR3 covers 14 residues. CDR1 is SGHNT, CDR2 YYREEE, per germline (reference sequence). V dropped 5 bases and J dropped 0 bases, with 11 bases sitting between them. In DNA form, the CDR3 reads TGTGCCAGCAGGGATTCGACAGACCAAGAGACCCAGTACTTC. This translates into CASRDSTDQETQYF.

The rearrangement uses TRBV6-5 and TRBJ1-5; the D is unclear. The CDR3 consists of 15 residues. Germline values: CDR1 MNHEY, CDR2 SVGAGI. Trimming removed 6 bases from V and 1 base from J, with 13 bases in between. CDR3 amino acids: CASRDNLGSNQPQHF. The CDR3 DNA sequence: TGTGCCAGCAGGGATAACCTCGGGAGCAATCAGCCCCAGCATTTT.

The genes are TRBV2 and TRBJ1-1, with unresolved D. Per germline, CDR1 SNHLY and CDR2 FYNNEI. Trimming stripped 7 bases from V and 1 base from J, with 10 bases between. The CDR3 has 13 amino acids. The CDR3 coding sequence is TGTGCCAGCAAAAGTGAGGCGAACACTGAAGCTTTCTTT. Amino acids: CASKSEANTEAFF. Together with reference TRBV2 and TRBJ1-1, the CDR3 gives the full variable domain: EPEVTQTPSHQVTQMGQEVILRCVPISNHLYFYWYRQILGQKVEFLVSFYNNEISEKSEIFDDQFSVERPDGSNFTLKIRSTKLEDSAMYFCASKSEANTEAFFGQGTRLTVV.